The 22 T cell receptor beta chains given below trace back to one sample, sequenced in a study of blood T cell repertoires in COVID-19. Only in-frame clones appear in the TCRdb table, and some are missing; sequencing was by immunoSEQ multiplex PCR. Of about 300,000 clones listed, 70% to 90% were seen once; the top ten hold 10%. The specimen was PBMCs or T cells enriched from blood (not recorded which). The receptors were sampled from a woman between 18 and 30 years old who had recovered from COVID-19.

V usage is TRBV10-1 and J usage is TRBJ2-7, with unresolved D. The CDR3 loop spans 14 amino acids. With 0 bases removed from V and 3 bases from J, the gap between germline ends came to 9 bases. In germline, CDR1 is WNHNN, CDR2 SYGVQD (reference sequence). The CDR3 DNA is TGCGCCAGCAGTGAGTCCCTGTCCCTCTACGAGCAGTACTTC. Translated: CASSESLSLYEQYF.

The rearrangement links TRBV28 to TRBJ2-3; the match to TRBD2 covers 10 bases. Germline CDR1 and CDR2: MDHEN and SYDVKM. The CDR3 consists of 17 residues. J was trimmed by 7 bases and V by 7 bases; bases with no gene match: 17. The CDR3 DNA follows: TGTGCCAGCATTAGGGCTAGCGGGAGCCCACCCCCAAATACGCAGTATTTT. It yields the protein CASIRASGSPPPNTQYF.

This clone was seen a few times. The V gene is TRBV12-3 or TRBV12-4, the J gene TRBJ2-4; weak D call: TRBD2 (6 bases). The ends were cut back, 5 bases at V and 13 bases at J, with 12 bases in the middle. This CDR3 has 11 residues. The CDR3 sequence: CASSLVGRQYF. The CDR3, as DNA: TGTGCCAGCAGTCTCGTAGGGAGGCAGTACTTC.

This clone was seen once. The genes are TRBV28 and TRBJ2-7, with TRBD1 as a possible D gene (5 bases). The CDR3 has 16 residues. Trimming took 7 bases from V and 3 from J, leaving 22 bases between them. From germline, CDR1 is MDHEN and CDR2 SYDVKM. DNA of the CDR3: TGTGCCAGCACCCCCCCGGATACGCCAGGGATCTACGAGCAGTACTTC. Translating it yields CASTPPDTPGIYEQYF.

This chain connects TRBV5-5 to TRBJ1-1; D is possibly TRBD1 (6 bases). This CDR3 has 15 amino acids. The V end was cut by 0 bases, the J end by 2 bases, with 11 bases between. CDR1 SGHKS and CDR2 YYEKEE come from the germline V gene (reference sequence). The CDR3 nucleotides are TGTGCCAGCAGCTTGGAGGTAGGGGGAAACACTGAAGCTTTCTTT. Residues: CASSLEVGGNTEAFF. The full variable domain, its missing parts supplied by reference TRBV5-5 and TRBJ1-1, is DAGVTQSPTHLIKTRGQQVTLRCSPISGHKSVSWYQQVLGQGPQFIFQYYEKEERGRGNFPDRFSARQFPNYSSELNVNALLLGDSALYLCASSLEVGGNTEAFFGQGTRLTVV.

The chain recombines TRBV16 with TRBJ2-7; D unresolved. The CDR3 is made up of 11 amino acids. V was cut by 2 bases and J by 7 bases, with 6 bases left in between. Germline V CDR1 and CDR2: KGHSY, FQNENV. The DNA of the CDR3 is TGTGCCAGCAGCCAAGAGTGGGAGCAGTACTTC. Its translation is CASSQEWEQYF.

The chain couples TRBV5-1 to TRBJ1-2, with a possible D match to TRBD1 (6 bases). There are 16 residues in the CDR3. Germline-derived CDR1 and CDR2 are SGHRS and YFSETQ. The V gene lost 0 bases and the J gene lost 8 bases, with 20 bases spanning the gap. CDR3 sequence: CASSLEAGVNMGGYTF. The CDR3 nucleotides read TGCGCCAGCAGCTTGGAGGCAGGGGTTAATATGGGCGGCTACACCTTC.

The chain employs TRBV7-8 and TRBJ1-1, with D unclear. The ends were cut back, 6 bases at V and 1 base at J, with 6 bases in the middle. The CDR3 extends over 12 amino acids. Germline V gene data show CDR1 as SGHVS and CDR2 as FQNEAQ. The CDR3 DNA is TGTGCCAGCAGGGGCAAGAACACTGAAGCTTTCTTT. This sequence encodes CASRGKNTEAFF.

In nucleotides, the CDR3 is TGTGCCAGCAGCCAAGGGGAAGCAGGGTCCTATGGCTACACCTTC. Translating it yields CASSQGEAGSYGYTF. The chain couples TRBV4-2 to TRBJ1-2; possible D gene TRBD1, 5 bases. V was cut by 1 base and J by 4 bases, with 13 bases left in between. The CDR3 covers 15 residues. The germline V gene encodes CDR1 LGHNA and CDR2 YNFKEQ.

The genes are TRBV12-3 or TRBV12-4 and TRBJ1-2; D uncertain. Trimming left V 3 bases short and J 0 bases short, with 5 bases between. The CDR3 has 13 residues. DNA for the CDR3: TGTGCCAGCAGTTTCGGAGCTAACTATGGCTACACCTTC. This sequence encodes CASSFGANYGYTF.

The chain is built from TRBV30 and TRBJ2-5; 12 nucleotides agree with TRBD1. Germline CDR1 reads GTSNPN; CDR2 reads SVGIG (reference sequence). V gave up 7 bases and J gave up 4 bases; unmatched junction bases: 10. This CDR3 contains 15 residues. CDR3 nucleotide sequence: TGTGCCTCAAATCCGGGACAGGGGGCGGGAGAGACCCAGTACTTC. Amino acids: CASNPGQGAGETQYF. Variable domain in full (rest from reference TRBV30 and TRBJ2-5): SQTIHQWPATLVQPVGSPLSLECTVEGTSNPNLYWYRQAAGRGLQLLFYSVGIGQISSEVPQNLSASRPQDRQFILSSKKLLLSDSGFYLCASNPGQGAGETQYFGPGTRLLVL.

This clone showed up just a few times. At the DNA level, this CDR3 is encoded by other sequences in the same sample as well. The rearrangement joins TRBV30 to TRBJ2-3; D possibly corresponds to TRBD1 (5 bases). With 2 bases removed from V and 3 bases from J, the gap between germline ends came to 6 bases. The V gene's germline CDR1 is GTSNPN and CDR2 SVGIG (reference sequence). The length of the CDR3 is 12 residues. The CDR3 DNA is TGTGCCTGGAGTCCAGGGACAGATACGCAGTATTTT. This sequence encodes CAWSPGTDTQYF.

Points on this clone: This sample includes further DNA sequences coding for the same CDR3. The V and J genes are TRBV10-3 and TRBJ1-2; D is unclear. In germline, CDR1 is ENHRY, CDR2 SYGVKD. The ends were cut back, 0 bases at V and 3 bases at J, with 8 bases in the middle. The CDR3 is 14 amino acids. CDR3 DNA sequence: TGTGCCATCAGTGAGTCGGCAGTATACTATGGCTACACCTTC. Protein product: CAISESAVYYGYTF.

This clone was seen just once. The same CDR3 arises from other DNA sequences in this sample as well. This chain connects TRBV30 to TRBJ1-2; D is perhaps TRBD1 (5 bases). Germline CDR1 and CDR2: GTSNPN and SVGIG (reference sequence). The CDR3 is made up of 11 amino acids. Trimming shortened V by 3 bases and J by 8 bases, and 10 bases separated the two germline ends. CDR3 in amino acids: CAWSREGGYTF. The CDR3 DNA sequence: TGTGCCTGGAGCAGGGAGGGGGGCTACACCTTC.

The chain couples TRBV7-6 to TRBJ2-2; the match to TRBD2 covers 10 bases. In germline, CDR1 is SGHVS, CDR2 FNYEAQ. V lost 7 bases, J lost 4 bases, and 18 bases stayed unmatched. The CDR3 covers 19 residues. CDR3 in DNA: TGTGCCAGCACCCATGACCCCTCAGGGACTAGCGAATTCACCGGGGAGCTGTTTTTT. This translates into CASTHDPSGTSEFTGELFF.

The chain is built from TRBV10-2 and TRBJ2-1, with no clear D. CDR1 is WSHSY, CDR2 SAAADI, per germline. The CDR3 consists of 11 residues. The V end was cut by 6 bases, the J end by 5 bases, with 5 bases between. The CDR3 spells CASSADNEQFF. CDR3 DNA sequence: TGCGCCAGCAGCGCGGACAATGAGCAGTTCTTC.

This clone was observed once. The chain recombines TRBV30 with TRBJ2-7; a possible D gene is TRBD1 (5 bases). CDR1 GTSNPN and CDR2 SVGIG come from the germline V gene (reference sequence). Trimming removed 5 bases at V and 4 bases at J, with 9 bases between. The CDR3 consists of 11 residues. DNA for the CDR3: TGTGCCTGGGGCAGGGCGTACGAGCAGTACTTC. This sequence encodes CAWGRAYEQYF.

V gene TRBV7-9 combines with J gene TRBJ1-4; a possible D gene is TRBD1 (5 bases). The CDR3 consists of 16 residues. Between the trimmed V and J ends, which lost 5 bases and 8 bases, there was a span of 21 bases. Germline CDR1 is SEHNR and CDR2 is FQNEAQ (reference sequence). CDR3 nucleotide sequence: TGTGCCAGCAGCCCACCCCAGGGAACGAGTAGGGAAAAACTGTTTTTT. Protein product: CASSPPQGTSREKLFF.

J is TRBJ2-7 and V is TRBV25-1; D is unclear. This CDR3 has 12 amino acids. V lost 0 bases, J lost 2 bases, and 2 bases lay in between. Germline V lookup: CDR1 MGHDK, CDR2 SYGVNS. The CDR3 coding sequence is TGTGCCAGCAGTGAATATACCTACGAGCAGTACTTC. Translating gives CASSEYTYEQYF.

This clone was detected once. The V call is TRBV19, the J call TRBJ1-5, with 7 bases aligning to TRBD1. V gave up 5 bases and J gave up 2 bases; unmatched junction bases: 9. The CDR3 length is 16 residues. Germline V CDR1 and CDR2: LNHDA, SQIVND (reference sequence). The CDR3 reads CASSGLRQGGNQPQHF. Written as DNA, the CDR3 is TGTGCCAGTAGTGGCCTGCGACAGGGCGGCAATCAGCCCCAGCATTTT.

The rearrangement links TRBV3-1 (or the pseudogene TRBV3-2) to TRBJ2-2; TRBD1 aligns across 8 bases. The V gene end was trimmed by 8 bases and the J gene end by 6 bases; junction bases not matched to a gene: 8. CDR1 and CDR2 from the germline V gene are LGHDT and YNNKEL (reference sequence). The CDR3 extends over 14 amino acids. CDR3 amino acids: CASGRQGAAGELFF. The DNA for the CDR3 is TGTGCCAGCGGTCGGCAGGGGGCGGCCGGGGAGCTGTTTTTT.

The chain carries TRBV6-5 and TRBJ1-1; D unclear. Germline lookup yields CDR1 MNHEY and CDR2 SVGAGI. The CDR3 consists of 13 residues. Trimming took 3 bases from V and 1 from J, leaving 6 bases between them. Here the CDR3 DNA reads TGTGCCAGCAGTTATCAGGCGAACACTGAAGCTTTCTTT. It yields the protein CASSYQANTEAFF.